This TCR beta chain was captured in a study of CD8+ T cells in alopecia areata. Sequencing templates came from extracted RNA that was reverse transcribed into cDNA. Only in-frame clones appear in the TCRdb table, and some are missing; sequencing was by immunoSEQ multiplex PCR. The data show 200,000 to 250,000 clones, approximately 72% seen once. Specified treatment: oral pan-JAK inhibitor, 5-10 mg twice daily. The clonotype originates from a human donor with alopecia areata. This specimen consisted of CD4+ T cells sorted from blood, obtained around week 46, from a patient treated with tofacitinib.

CDR3 loop: CASISSGANVLTF. For the CDR3, the DNA is TGTGCCAGCATTAGCTCTGGGGCCAACGTCCTGACTTTC. This sequence joins TRBV2 and TRBJ2-6; D gene uncertain. The CDR3 loop spans 13 amino acids. Looked up from germline, CDR1 is SNHLY and CDR2 is FYNNEI. Between the trimmed V and J ends, which lost 7 bases and 0 bases, there was a span of 4 bases.